The rows below give T cell receptor beta chains drawn from one sample of a study of T cells in Graves' hyperthyroidism and ophthalmopathy. One entry per CDR3 protein results from TCRdb running MiXCR on the multiplex PCR reads. The sample consists of hundreds of thousands of distinct CDR3 sequences, around 39% of them appearing once. The sample taken for sequencing was blood. The receptors originated from a man aged 18 to 29 with Graves' hyperthyroidism. The CDR3 runs from the conserved cysteine through the conserved F or W. Fields, in order: clone size, V gene, D gene, J gene, CDR3 DNA, CDR3 protein. A D gene is named only where the DNA matches it firmly. Size is stated for part of the rows, as once, few or many counts, or as a class when the clone is expanded.

abundance: .; v_gene: TRBV6-5; d_gene: .; j_gene: TRBJ2-5; CDR3nt: TGTGCCAGCAGTTACGGTGAGGGAGAGACCCAGTACTTC; CDR3aa: CASSYGEGETQYF
abundance: few; v_gene: TRBV11-1; d_gene: .; j_gene: TRBJ2-7; CDR3nt: TGTGCCAGCAGCCCTAGTCGGGTTGGACGGGCCTACGAGCAGTACTTC; CDR3aa: CASSPSRVGRAYEQYF
abundance: .; v_gene: TRBV10-3; d_gene: .; j_gene: TRBJ2-7; CDR3nt: TGTGCCACACGAACAGGGCCATCCTACGAGCAGTACTTC; CDR3aa: CATRTGPSYEQYF
abundance: many; v_gene: TRBV7-2; d_gene: TRBD1; j_gene: TRBJ1-5; CDR3nt: TGTGCCAGCAGGGACAGGGGATCTCAGCCCCAGCATTTT; CDR3aa: CASRDRGSQPQHF
abundance: .; v_gene: TRBV6-5; d_gene: .; j_gene: TRBJ2-6; CDR3nt: TGTGCCATCGGGGAGAGGGGAACTGGGGCCAACGTCCTGACTTTC; CDR3aa: CAIGERGTGANVLTF
abundance: .; v_gene: TRBV19; d_gene: TRBD1; j_gene: TRBJ1-5; CDR3nt: TGTGCCAGTAGTATAGGGAGGGGGCCAAATCAGCCCCAGCATTTT; CDR3aa: CASSIGRGPNQPQHF
abundance: many; v_gene: TRBV12-3/TRBV12-4; d_gene: .; j_gene: TRBJ1-1; CDR3nt: TGTGCCAGCAGCTTAGCCGGTGAAGCTTTCTTT; CDR3aa: CASSLAGEAFF
abundance: .; v_gene: TRBV28; d_gene: .; j_gene: TRBJ1-5; CDR3nt: TGTGCCAGCAGCGACGGAGGGGCCAATCAGCCCCAGCATTTT; CDR3aa: CASSDGGANQPQHF
abundance: many; v_gene: TRBV7-6; d_gene: .; j_gene: TRBJ2-7; CDR3nt: TGTGCCAGCAGCTCCCGAACAGGGAACGAGCAGTACTTC; CDR3aa: CASSSRTGNEQYF
abundance: .; v_gene: TRBV7-9; d_gene: .; j_gene: TRBJ1-2; CDR3nt: TGTGCCAGCAGCTTATCCTCGGGTCAGGCCAACTATGGCTACACCTTC; CDR3aa: CASSLSSGQANYGYTF
abundance: .; v_gene: TRBV20-1; d_gene: .; j_gene: TRBJ1-4; CDR3nt: TGCAGTGCTAGTAACGACAGCCTGAGGGAAAAACTGTTTTTT; CDR3aa: CSASNDSLREKLFF
abundance: few; v_gene: TRBV5-6; d_gene: .; j_gene: TRBJ1-1; CDR3nt: TGTGCCAGCAGCTTGTGGGAAGGAATTGAAGCTTTCTTT; CDR3aa: CASSLWEGIEAFF
abundance: few; v_gene: TRBV19; d_gene: .; j_gene: TRBJ2-2; CDR3nt: TGTGCCGGACGGGGCGGAACCGGGGAGCTGTTTTTT; CDR3aa: CAGRGGTGELFF
abundance: .; v_gene: TRBV12-3/TRBV12-4; d_gene: .; j_gene: TRBJ2-5; CDR3nt: TGTGCCAGCAGTCCCCACCAACGGAGGGTGGGCCTCGGGGAGACCCAGTACTTC; CDR3aa: CASSPHQRRVGLGETQYF
abundance: .; v_gene: TRBV7-9; d_gene: .; j_gene: TRBJ2-7; CDR3nt: TGTGCCAGCAGCTTAGAGGGCCTAGGGCAGTACTTC; CDR3aa: CASSLEGLGQYF
abundance: .; v_gene: TRBV7-2; d_gene: .; j_gene: TRBJ2-1; CDR3nt: TGTGCCAGCAGCTTGGGGCAGGACAATGAGCAGTTCTTC; CDR3aa: CASSLGQDNEQFF
abundance: .; v_gene: TRBV7-6; d_gene: .; j_gene: TRBJ2-7; CDR3nt: TGTGCCAGCAGCTTAGGTAGCGTCTCTACCTACGAGCAGTACTTC; CDR3aa: CASSLGSVSTYEQYF
abundance: .; v_gene: TRBV5-5; d_gene: TRBD2; j_gene: TRBJ2-5; CDR3nt: TGTGCCAGCAGCCAAGAGGGGACTAGCGGGGGGGTGTGGACCCAGTACTTC; CDR3aa: CASSQEGTSGGVWTQYF
abundance: few; v_gene: TRBV7-3; d_gene: .; j_gene: TRBJ2-7; CDR3nt: TGTGCCCCCTGCGGGAATCCCTACGAGCAGTACTTC; CDR3aa: CAPCGNPYEQYF
abundance: .; v_gene: TRBV5-1; d_gene: .; j_gene: TRBJ1-2; CDR3nt: TGCGCCAGCAGCTACTCGGGGGAAAGCTATGGCTACACCTTC; CDR3aa: CASSYSGESYGYTF
abundance: few; v_gene: TRBV6-1; d_gene: TRBD2; j_gene: TRBJ2-7; CDR3nt: TGTGCCCCCACCCGTAGCGGGACGCCGGGCGAGCAGTACTTC; CDR3aa: CAPTRSGTPGEQYF
abundance: few; v_gene: TRBV20-1; d_gene: .; j_gene: TRBJ1-3; CDR3nt: TGCAGTGCTAGGCCCGATCACCACTCTGGAAACACCATATATTTT; CDR3aa: CSARPDHHSGNTIYF
abundance: many; v_gene: TRBV5-1; d_gene: .; j_gene: TRBJ2-7; CDR3nt: TGCGCCAGCAGCTTTCCCCGTTATGTGGACTACGAGCAGTACTTC; CDR3aa: CASSFPRYVDYEQYF
abundance: .; v_gene: TRBV9; d_gene: .; j_gene: TRBJ1-1; CDR3nt: TGTGCCAGCAGCGTAGTTGGGGAGTCCACTGAAGCTTTCTTT; CDR3aa: CASSVVGESTEAFF
abundance: .; v_gene: TRBV2; d_gene: .; j_gene: TRBJ2-5; CDR3nt: TGTGCCAACAGCAGGGCGGAGTACCAAGAGACCCAGTACTTC; CDR3aa: CANSRAEYQETQYF